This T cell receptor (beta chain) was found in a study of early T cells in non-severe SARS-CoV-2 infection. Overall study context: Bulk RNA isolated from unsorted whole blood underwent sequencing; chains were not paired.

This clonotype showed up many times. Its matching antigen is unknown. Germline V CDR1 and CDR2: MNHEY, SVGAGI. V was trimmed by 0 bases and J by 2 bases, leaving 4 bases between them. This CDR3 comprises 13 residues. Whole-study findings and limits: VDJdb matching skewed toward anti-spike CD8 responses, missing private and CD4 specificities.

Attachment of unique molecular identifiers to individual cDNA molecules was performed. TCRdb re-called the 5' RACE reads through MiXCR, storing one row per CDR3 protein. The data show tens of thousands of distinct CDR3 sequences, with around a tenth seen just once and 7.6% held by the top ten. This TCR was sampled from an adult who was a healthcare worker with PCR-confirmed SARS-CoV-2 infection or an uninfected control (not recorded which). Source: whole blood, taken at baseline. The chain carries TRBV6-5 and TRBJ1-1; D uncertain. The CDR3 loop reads CASSYSDNTEAFF. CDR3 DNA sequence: TGTGCCAGCAGTTACTCCGATAACACTGAAGCTTTCTTT.